Below, 17 T cell receptor beta chains from the same sample are listed, as sequenced in a study of post-analysis software for immune sequencing data. These receptors' targets are unknown. General study points: About 5 TRBV segments, including TRBV5-6, TRBV5-1 and TRBV20-1, were more frequent in patients than controls.

Unique molecular identifiers were built into the TCR beta cDNA libraries. TCRdb used MiXCR to reprocess the PCR reads, holding one entry per CDR3 protein. In the table there are approximately 690,000 distinct CDR3 sequences, 59% of which are singletons. Sequencing was carried out using blood. The receptors shown here come from a girl aged 2-10 years with multiple sclerosis.

The rearrangement uses TRBV20-1 and TRBJ1-2; maybe TRBD1 (5 bases). This CDR3 contains 14 residues. Trimming shortened V by 4 bases and J by 4 bases, and 16 bases separated the two germline ends. Per germline, CDR1 DFQATT and CDR2 SNEGSKA (reference sequence). DNA for the CDR3: TGCAGTGCTACAGGGACGGCCGACCTCTATGGCTACACCTTC. Encoded protein: CSATGTADLYGYTF.

Here the CDR3 DNA reads TGCAGCGTCGCTACGGGACAGACCTCCTACAATGAGCAGTTCTTC. The encoded protein is CSVATGQTSYNEQFF. V is TRBV29-1 and J is TRBJ2-1, with 7 bases identical to TRBD1. V was clipped by 6 bases and J by 0 bases; unmatched bases: 8. Germline loops: CDR1 SQVTM, CDR2 ANQGSEA. The CDR3 has 15 amino acids.

The J gene is TRBJ2-1, the V gene TRBV20-1, with TRBD2 identical over 14 bases. Germline CDR1 and CDR2: DFQATT and SNEGSKA (reference sequence). The V gene end was trimmed by 6 bases and the J gene end by 0 bases; junction bases not matched to a gene: 13. The CDR3 is made up of 19 amino acids. The DNA for the CDR3 is TGCAGTGCCCGTCCCGGGACTAGCGGGAGTCGGGGCTCCTACAATGAGCAGTTCTTC. The encoded protein is CSARPGTSGSRGSYNEQFF.

This clonotype was seen a handful of times. In nucleotides, the CDR3 is TGTGCCAGCAGTTACAGGGGCCCCAGCGAGCAGTACTTC. Amino acid sequence: CASSYRGPSEQYF. J is TRBJ2-7 and V is TRBV27; 7 positions match TRBD1. The CDR3 is made up of 13 amino acids. The germline gives CDR1 MNHEY, CDR2 SMNVEV (reference sequence). The ends lost 4 bases at V and 6 bases at J; junction bases unmatched: 6.

The chain joins TRBV4-1 to TRBJ1-4; D not resolved. Germline assignment: CDR1 MGHRA and CDR2 YSYEKL. V was clipped by 0 bases and J by 11 bases, with 7 bases between them. The CDR3 is made up of 12 amino acids. The CDR3 region has the DNA TGCGCCAGCAGCCAAGAGGAGGGTAAACTGTTTTTT. Translating it yields CASSQEEGKLFF.

This chain uses TRBV4-1 with TRBJ2-1; 12 positions agree with TRBD2. V lost 0 bases to trimming and J lost 5 bases; unmatched junction nucleotides: 8. This CDR3 is 18 amino acids long. Looked up from germline, CDR1 is MGHRA and CDR2 is YSYEKL. In DNA form, the CDR3 reads TGCGCCAGCAGCCAAGACCACGTATGGACTAGCGGGAACAATGAGCAGTTCTTC. Translation: CASSQDHVWTSGNNEQFF.

This clonotype was observed a few times. The gene calls are TRBV11-2 and TRBJ2-2; 14 bases line up with TRBD2. The CDR3 totals 17 residues. Germline V gene lookup returns CDR1 SGHAT and CDR2 FQNNGV. Trimming removed 6 bases from V and 0 bases from J; junction bases left unmatched: 3. CDR3 in amino acids: CASRRGLAGANTGELFF. The CDR3 coding sequence is TGTGCCAGCAGGAGGGGACTAGCGGGGGCGAACACCGGGGAGCTGTTTTTT. Looking up the rest from reference TRBV11-2 and TRBJ2-2 gives the full variable domain: EAGVAQSPRYKIIEKRQSVAFWCNPISGHATLYWYQQILGQGPKLLIQFQNNGVVDDSQLPKDRFSAERLKGVDSTLKIQPAKLEDSAVYLCASRRGLAGANTGELFFGEGSRLTVL.

V and J are TRBV7-9 and TRBJ2-7; TRBD1 is a possible D gene (5 bases). TRBJ2-5 explains the end of the DNA better; the J call may be wrong. Per the germline V gene, CDR1 is SEHNR and CDR2 is FQNEAQ (reference sequence). The CDR3 is 14 amino acids. This CDR3 is CASSSYDRGETQYF. The CDR3 DNA is TGTGCCAGCAGCTCCTACGACAGAGGAGAGACCCAGTACTTC.

The chain recombines TRBV29-1 with TRBJ1-4; 8 bases map to TRBD1. The CDR3 is 13 amino acids. Germline CDR1 and CDR2: SQVTM and ANQGSEA. J lost 8 bases, V lost 7 bases, and 9 bases had no gene match. CDR3: CSEADRAAEKLFF. CDR3 in DNA: TGCAGCGAAGCGGACAGGGCTGCGGAAAAACTGTTTTTT.

The chain employs TRBV7-2 and TRBJ2-5; the D gene is possibly TRBD1 (6 bases). CDR3 length: 13 amino acids. CDR1 SGHTA and CDR2 FQGNSA come from the germline V gene. V lost 6 bases to trimming and J lost 4 bases, with 12 bases between them. The CDR3 DNA sequence: TGTGCCAGCAGATTTGGGGGCGGAGAGACCCAGTACTTC. Translation: CASRFGGGETQYF. The full variable domain, with the rest looked up from reference TRBV7-2 and TRBJ2-5, is GAGVSQSPSNKVTEKGKDVELRCDPISGHTALYWYRQSLGQGLEFLIYFQGNSAPDKSGLPSDRFSAERTGGSVSTLTIQRTQQEDSAVYLCASRFGGGETQYFGPGTRLLVL.

The chain links TRBV10-1 to TRBJ2-7; tentatively, D is TRBD2 (6 bases). This CDR3 is built from 16 residues. Germline values: CDR1 WNHNN, CDR2 SYGVQD (reference sequence). V lost 0 bases, J lost 3 bases, and 15 bases lay in between. Here the CDR3 DNA reads TGCGCCAGCAGTGAGTCGGGGGGACCGGGGTTCTACGAGCAGTACTTC. Amino acid sequence: CASSESGGPGFYEQYF.

V and J are TRBV20-1 and TRBJ2-1; D remains unclear. This CDR3 spans 15 amino acids. Looked up from germline, CDR1 is DFQATT and CDR2 is SNEGSKA (reference sequence). V was cut by 2 bases and J by 0 bases, with 11 bases left in between. The DNA of the CDR3 is TGCAGTGCTAGACCCTCTAGTGACTCCTACAATGAGCAGTTCTTC. Amino acid sequence: CSARPSSDSYNEQFF.

This chain connects TRBV20-1 to TRBJ2-1, with D perhaps TRBD1 or TRBD2 (5 bases each). Deletions cut 7 bases from V and 7 bases from J, with 11 bases between. This CDR3 has 11 residues. Germline-derived CDR1 and CDR2 are DFQATT and SNEGSKA (reference sequence). The DNA of the CDR3 is TGCAGTGTACGGGGCGGGAATGAGCAGTTCTTC. It codes for CSVRGGNEQFF.

The chain is built from TRBV6-5 and TRBJ2-7; either TRBD1 or TRBD2 may fit D (5 bases each). The CDR3 has 15 amino acids. V was shortened by 2 bases and J by 0 bases, with 11 bases between the two germline ends. Germline V gene data show CDR1 as MNHEY and CDR2 as SVGAGI. The CDR3 bases are TGTGCCAGCAGTTACGGGTCAGGGAGCTCCTACGAGCAGTACTTC. Protein sequence: CASSYGSGSSYEQYF.

This chain uses TRBV20-1 with TRBJ2-7; 10 nucleotides agree with TRBD2. The V and J ends lost 6 bases and 5 bases, in that order; junction bases with no gene match: 16. Germline V gives CDR1 DFQATT, CDR2 SNEGSKA (reference sequence). The CDR3 runs to 16 residues. In DNA form, the CDR3 reads TGCAGTGCAATACATCTACAAGCGGGAGGGTTAGACGAGCAGTACTTC. Its protein is CSAIHLQAGGLDEQYF.

This clonotype was observed once. V and J are TRBV6-1 and TRBJ1-1; perhaps TRBD1 as D (6 bases). This CDR3 is 15 amino acids long. Germline loops: CDR1 MNHNS, CDR2 SASEGT. The V and J ends lost 7 bases and 5 bases respectively, with 20 bases between them. The CDR3 nucleotides read TGTGCCAGCAATTACGGGACAAACTTCGGGACTGAAGCTTTCTTT. Translated, it gives CASNYGTNFGTEAFF.

The J gene is TRBJ2-1, the V gene TRBV29-1, with 7 nucleotides matching TRBD1. CDR1 and CDR2 (germline): SQVTM, ANQGSEA. This CDR3 contains 15 residues. Germline trimming cut 2 bases from V and 10 bases from J; bases unmatched to any gene: 14. Here the CDR3 reads CSVEPSNVGGWEQFF. CDR3 nucleotides: TGCAGCGTTGAACCTTCTAACGTAGGGGGCTGGGAGCAGTTCTTC.